The 20 T cell receptor beta chains below come from one sample, sequenced in a study of blood T cell repertoires in COVID-19. This table comes from immunoSEQ multiplex PCR, and its TCRdb copy is limited to in-frame clones, with some not included. The sample records a few hundred thousand clones, about 90% being singletons. Sequenced sample: peripheral blood. The receptors here all came from a woman aged 45-59 years with COVID-19, enrolled during active disease.

This sequence joins TRBV6-6 and TRBJ2-2; 7 bases line up with TRBD1. Germline CDR1 and CDR2: MNHNY and SVGAGI (reference sequence). V dropped 7 bases and J dropped 1; count of bases not matched to a gene: 6. The CDR3 loop spans 15 amino acids. DNA for the CDR3: TGTGCCAGCATCATCGGGACAGTGAACACCGGGGAGCTGTTTTTT. As protein: CASIIGTVNTGELFF.

This chain joins TRBV5-1 and TRBJ2-3; 10 positions match TRBD2. The CDR3 totals 16 residues. The germline V gene has CDR1 SGHRS and CDR2 YFSETQ. Germline trimming cut 0 bases from V and 4 bases from J; bases unmatched to any gene: 5. CDR3 in amino acids: CASSLGRLAGSDTQYF. The CDR3 coding sequence is TGCGCCAGCAGCTTGGGTCGACTAGCGGGTTCAGATACGCAGTATTTT.

V is TRBV19 and J is TRBJ1-1; possible D gene TRBD1, 5 bases. This CDR3 is built from 14 residues. CDR1 and CDR2 (germline): LNHDA, SQIVND (reference sequence). V was cut by 2 bases and J by 1 base, with 8 bases left in between. CDR3 region: CASSIRTPNTEAFF. The CDR3 nucleotides read TGTGCCAGTAGTATAAGGACACCGAACACTGAAGCTTTCTTT.

This clone was seen only a few times. The rearrangement links TRBV19 to TRBJ1-3; no definite D call. There are 17 residues in the CDR3. V lost 5 bases and J 0 bases, leaving 17 bases between the germline ends. Germline CDR1 LNHDA, CDR2 SQIVND (reference sequence). The CDR3 DNA reads TGTGCCAGTAGTCACATCCGACGGAGCGGCTCTGGAAACACCATATATTTT. Its protein is CASSHIRRSGSGNTIYF.

The CDR3 coding sequence is TGTGCCAGCAGCAGCGTAGGGAGGGGGGGAAACACCATATATTTT. Its protein is CASSSVGRGGNTIYF. The chain couples TRBV9 to TRBJ1-3, with a tentative D call TRBD1 (6 bases). Germline CDR1 is SGDLS and CDR2 is YYNGEE. This CDR3 region has 15 residues. V lost 4 bases and J lost 4, with 15 bases in between.

The rearrangement joins TRBV6-2 or TRBV6-3 to TRBJ2-2; possibly TRBD2 for D (6 bases). The CDR3 runs to 17 residues. Trimming removed 0 bases at V and 0 bases at J, with 11 bases between. Germline V gene lookup returns CDR1 MNHEY and CDR2 SVGEGT. The CDR3 DNA reads as TGTGCCAGCAGTTACTCGAGACCGGGAGCGAACACCGGGGAGCTGTTTTTT. Amino acid sequence: CASSYSRPGANTGELFF.

This clone was seen a handful of times. This chain links TRBV19 with TRBJ1-2; TRBD1 agrees at 7 bases. This CDR3 spans 11 amino acids. Germline lookup yields CDR1 LNHDA and CDR2 SQIVND (reference sequence). J was trimmed by 12 bases and V by 6 bases; bases with no gene match: 7. CDR3: CASRKTGEHTF. CDR3 sequence (DNA): TGTGCCAGTAGGAAAACAGGGGAACACACCTTC.

This chain uses TRBV24-1 with TRBJ1-2; 9 bases are a match to TRBD1. Looked up from germline, CDR1 is KGHDR and CDR2 is SFDVKD. V shed 6 bases and J 2 bases; nucleotides not matched to a gene: 3. The CDR3 is 14 residues long. CDR3 protein: CATSSGTGNYGYTF. The CDR3 DNA reads as TGTGCCACCAGTTCCGGGACAGGGAACTATGGCTACACCTTC.

V is TRBV11-2 and J is TRBJ2-1, with 10 bases aligning to TRBD2. Germline V gene lookup returns CDR1 SGHAT and CDR2 FQNNGV. The V gene end was trimmed by 2 bases and the J gene end by 9 bases; junction bases not matched to a gene: 10. The CDR3 covers 16 residues. The CDR3 nucleotides read TGTGCCAGCAGCTTACAACTAGCGGGGTCTCTGGGTGAGCAGTTCTTC. Protein sequence: CASSLQLAGSLGEQFF.

The V gene is TRBV3-1 (or the pseudogene TRBV3-2), the J gene TRBJ2-7; 12 nucleotides match TRBD1. The CDR3 has 15 amino acids. V dropped 3 bases and J dropped 4; count of bases not matched to a gene: 4. The V gene's germline CDR1 is LGHDT and CDR2 YNNKEL (reference sequence). CDR3 nucleotides: TGTGCCAGCAGCCAGGGGACAGGGGGCGGGTACGAGCAGTACTTC. Residues: CASSQGTGGGYEQYF.

The CDR3 nucleotides read TGTGCCAGCAGTGACGGGTTGGACAGAGAGCAGTATTTT. Its translation is CASSDGLDREQYF. The chain joins TRBV6-4 to TRBJ2-3; possible D gene TRBD1, 6 bases. This CDR3 has 13 amino acids. Per the germline V gene, CDR1 is MRHNA and CDR2 is SNTAGT. Trimming removed 2 bases at V and 11 bases at J, with 14 bases between.

This rearrangement joins TRBV3-1 (or the pseudogene TRBV3-2) to TRBJ2-7, with a weak D call TRBD2 (6 bases). Trimming left V 2 bases short and J 0 bases short, with 11 bases between. CDR3 length: 15 residues. Germline CDR1 and CDR2: LGHDT and YNNKEL (reference sequence). The CDR3: CASSQKRVNSYEQYF. CDR3 sequence (DNA): TGTGCCAGCAGCCAAAAGCGGGTAAACTCCTACGAGCAGTACTTC.

This clone has only one observation. The chain joins TRBV18 to TRBJ1-1; 7 nucleotides align to TRBD1. CDR1 is KGHSH and CDR2 is LQKENI in the germline V gene. There are 16 residues in the CDR3. The V and J ends lost 0 bases and 0 bases, in that order; junction bases with no gene match: 4. The CDR3 DNA sequence: TGTGCCAGCTCACCACCCACAACAGGGGTGAACACTGAAGCTTTCTTT. Amino acid sequence: CASSPPTTGVNTEAFF.

The chain recombines TRBV24-1 with TRBJ2-5; 10 bases line up with TRBD2. Germline V gives CDR1 KGHDR, CDR2 SFDVKD. CDR3 length equals 15 residues. V lost 9 bases, J lost 5 bases, and 11 bases stayed unmatched. CDR3 in DNA: TGTGCCACCGGAAGAAGCGGGAGGGCCGAGGAGACCCAGTACTTC. It yields the protein CATGRSGRAEETQYF.

This rearrangement joins TRBV11-2 to TRBJ1-2; 8 bases are shared with TRBD1. The CDR3 covers 16 residues. CDR1 SGHAT and CDR2 FQNNGV come from the germline V gene. Trimming cost V 0 bases and J 2 bases; bases outside gene matches: 5. The CDR3 DNA follows: TGTGCCAGCAGCTTAGATCTATCAGGGGGCAACTATGGCTACACCTTC. It translates to CASSLDLSGGNYGYTF. Looking up the rest from reference TRBV11-2 and TRBJ1-2 gives the full variable domain: EAGVAQSPRYKIIEKRQSVAFWCNPISGHATLYWYQQILGQGPKLLIQFQNNGVVDDSQLPKDRFSAERLKGVDSTLKIQPAKLEDSAVYLCASSLDLSGGNYGYTFGSGTRLTVV.

This chain uses TRBV10-3 with TRBJ2-7; 12 nucleotides match TRBD2. The CDR3 covers 16 residues. The ends lost 5 bases at V and 0 bases at J; junction bases unmatched: 5. Germline loops: CDR1 ENHRY, CDR2 SYGVKD. DNA of the CDR3: TGTGCCATCAGTAAGGGGACTAGCGGGTCCTCCTACGAGCAGTACTTC. Its translation: CAISKGTSGSSYEQYF.

This chain uses TRBV10-2 with TRBJ2-3; possible D gene TRBD2, 6 bases. The CDR3 length is 17 residues. CDR1 is WSHSY, CDR2 SAAADI, per germline. V lost 1 base to trimming and J lost 3 bases, with 17 bases between them. The CDR3 region is CASSEWVRESITDTQYF. Written as DNA, the CDR3 is TGCGCCAGCAGTGAGTGGGTCCGGGAGTCTATTACAGATACGCAGTATTTT.

The J gene is TRBJ2-3, the V gene TRBV24-1; maybe TRBD2 (6 bases). Germline V CDR1 and CDR2: KGHDR, SFDVKD. Between the trimmed V and J ends, which lost 4 bases and 5 bases, there was a span of 15 bases. This CDR3 is built from 15 residues. Written as DNA, the CDR3 is TGTGCCACCAGTGACCCTGGAGGGGCGGTAGATACGCAGTATTTT. This codes for CATSDPGGAVDTQYF.

This rearrangement joins TRBV5-5 to TRBJ1-1; D gene unclear. Germline V gene lookup returns CDR1 SGHKS and CDR2 YYEKEE (reference sequence). Trimming removed 0 bases at V and 5 bases at J, with 11 bases between. This CDR3 is built from 14 residues. Here the CDR3 DNA reads TGTGCCAGCAGCTTGGTTCTAGAGGAGACTGAAGCTTTCTTT. Translation: CASSLVLEETEAFF.

The V gene is TRBV11-2, the J gene TRBJ2-2; the match to TRBD2 covers 7 bases. V was clipped by 5 bases and J by 3 bases; unmatched bases: 9. The CDR3 contains 16 residues. CDR1 is SGHAT, CDR2 FQNNGV, per germline. The DNA of the CDR3 is TGTGCCAGCAGCCTCGGGCTAGCGGCTCACACCGGGGAGCTGTTTTTT. It codes for CASSLGLAAHTGELFF.